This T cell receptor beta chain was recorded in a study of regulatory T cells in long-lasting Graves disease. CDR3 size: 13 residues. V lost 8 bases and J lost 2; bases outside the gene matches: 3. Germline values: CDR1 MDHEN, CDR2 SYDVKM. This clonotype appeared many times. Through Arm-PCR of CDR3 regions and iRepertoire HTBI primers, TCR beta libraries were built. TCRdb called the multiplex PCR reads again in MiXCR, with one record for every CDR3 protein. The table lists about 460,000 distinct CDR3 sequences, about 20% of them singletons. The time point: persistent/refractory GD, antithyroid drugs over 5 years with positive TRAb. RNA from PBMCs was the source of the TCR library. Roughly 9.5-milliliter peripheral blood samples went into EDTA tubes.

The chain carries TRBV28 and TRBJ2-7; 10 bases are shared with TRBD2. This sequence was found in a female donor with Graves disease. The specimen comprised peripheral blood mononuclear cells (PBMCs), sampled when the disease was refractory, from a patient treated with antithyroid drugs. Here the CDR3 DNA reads TGTGCCAGCGTTACTAGCGGGACCTACGAGCAGTACTTC. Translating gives CASVTSGTYEQYF.